This TCR beta chain was observed in a study of regulatory T cells in long-lasting Graves disease. General observations from the study: Persistent cases of Graves' showed reduced TCR diversity relative to newly diagnosed patients. Shared public clonotypes totalled a few thousand in persistent patients, compared with approximately 970 in new patients.

Libraries of TCR beta came from iRepertoire HTBI primers plus Arm-PCR of CDR3 regions. TCRdb recomputed calls from the multiplex PCR reads with MiXCR, one row per CDR3 protein. The table lists some 410,000 distinct CDR3 sequences, less than 20% of them singletons, with about 10% in the top ten. Sample time point: newly diagnosed GD, antithyroid drugs for less than 3 months. The TCR library was made from RNA extracted from PBMCs. In this sample, this clonotype turned up many times. Antigen specificity is unknown. These data were also filed under a second study, of T cells in Graves' hyperthyroidism and ophthalmopathy.

The clonotype originates from a woman younger than 45 with Graves disease. The material sequenced was peripheral blood mononuclear cells (PBMCs), taken at new diagnosis, from a patient treated with antithyroid drugs.

CDR3 DNA: TGTGCCAGCAGCCCACGGGAGGGAGGACTGAGTATTTCCGGGGAGCTGTTTTTT. Its protein is CASSPREGGLSISGELFF. The chain uses TRBV11-2 and TRBJ2-2, with TRBD2 matching 8 bases. The germline CDR1 and CDR2 sequences are SGHAT and FQNNGV. V lost 5 bases and J lost 6; bases outside the gene matches: 17. The CDR3 is made up of 18 amino acids.